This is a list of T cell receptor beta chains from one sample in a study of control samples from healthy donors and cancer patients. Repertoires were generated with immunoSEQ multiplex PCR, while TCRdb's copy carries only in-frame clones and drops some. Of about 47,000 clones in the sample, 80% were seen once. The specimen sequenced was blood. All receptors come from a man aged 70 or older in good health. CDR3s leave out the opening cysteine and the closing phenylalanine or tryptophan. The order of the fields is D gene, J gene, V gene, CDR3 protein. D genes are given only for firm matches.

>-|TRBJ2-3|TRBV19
ASSIGQTDTDTQY
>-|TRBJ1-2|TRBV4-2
ASSQEAFHGYT
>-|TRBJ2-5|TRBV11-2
ASSLVGSGGAQETQY
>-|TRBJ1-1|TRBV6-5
ASSGDAEAF
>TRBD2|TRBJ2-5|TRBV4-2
ASSQPTGTSGGDQETQY
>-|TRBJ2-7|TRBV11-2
ASSLWRRVGEQY
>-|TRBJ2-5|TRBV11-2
ASSRNFRGTYETQY
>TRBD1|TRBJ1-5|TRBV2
ASSAGTGLNQPQH
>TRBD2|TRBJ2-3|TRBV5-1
ASSHLGRGGRDTQY
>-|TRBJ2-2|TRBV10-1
ASSPGGSTGELF
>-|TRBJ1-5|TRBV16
ASSQGRQSVGNNQPQH
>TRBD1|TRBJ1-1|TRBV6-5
ASSYATGRSMKAF
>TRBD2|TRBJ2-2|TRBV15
ATSHPQQSGRATGELF
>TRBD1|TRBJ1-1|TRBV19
ASRSPPGQGFTEAF
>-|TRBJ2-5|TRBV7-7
ASSAGADGETQY
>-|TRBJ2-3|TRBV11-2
ASTAGRETDTQY
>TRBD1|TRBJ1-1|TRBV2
ASSERDRETEAF
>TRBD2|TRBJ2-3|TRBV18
ASSPRLAMTQY
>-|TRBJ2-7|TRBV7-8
ASSLVAGFPQVEQY
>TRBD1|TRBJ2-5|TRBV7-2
ASSLARTGWQETQY
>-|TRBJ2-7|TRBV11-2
ASSLSFLPSDYEQY
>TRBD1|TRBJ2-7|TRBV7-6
ASSLGTGLEFNEQY
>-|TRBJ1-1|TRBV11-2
ASSPPPGNTEAF
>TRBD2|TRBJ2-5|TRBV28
ASSPGTSVKTQY
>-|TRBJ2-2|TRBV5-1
ASSLVPAVPGELF
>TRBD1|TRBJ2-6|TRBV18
ASSPPDRASGANVLT
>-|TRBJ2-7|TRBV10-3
AISVEPYEQY
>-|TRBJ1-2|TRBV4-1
ASSQEDQRGYT
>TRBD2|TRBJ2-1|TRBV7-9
ASSLVGRDEQF
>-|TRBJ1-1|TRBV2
ASSFSPGDTEAF
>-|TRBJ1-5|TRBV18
ASSPGASNQPQH
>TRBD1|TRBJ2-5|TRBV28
AMPISRDRGDQETQY
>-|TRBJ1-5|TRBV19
ASMWGTGQPQH
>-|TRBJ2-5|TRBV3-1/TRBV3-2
ASSHRGGETQY
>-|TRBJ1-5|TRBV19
ASSNLRALGQPQH
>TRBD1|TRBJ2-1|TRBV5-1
ASRPGQGNEQF